This TCR beta chain was captured in a study of T cell responses to AZD1222 COVID-19 vaccine. Overall study results and limits: Without day 14 samples, only post-peak T cell repertoires were studied. Nearly half of spike-specific TCRs reportedly target unmutated variant regions. With two AZD1222 doses given, Spike-specific TCR breadth and depth both rose.

Assay: immunoSEQ multiplex PCR; the TCRdb copy retains only in-frame clones and omits some. Here the sample spans roughly 140,000 clones, 85% to 90% being singletons. The CDR3 is 16 amino acids. Germline V gene sequence: CDR1 LNHNV, CDR2 YYDKDF (reference sequence). V lost 0 bases to trimming and J lost 6 bases; unmatched junction nucleotides: 7. Points on this clone: Its antigen is undetermined.

Timing groups of about 4 and about 12 weeks for second doses were pooled. This sample comprised peripheral blood, obtained 28 days after the second AZD1222 dose. The genes are TRBV15 and TRBJ1-5; 8 bases fit TRBD1. The sequence derives from an adult who received the AZD1222 COVID-19 vaccine. The CDR3 DNA reads as TGTGCCACCAGCAGAGATACACAGGGGGTAGTTCAGCCCCAGCATTTT. Translation: CATSRDTQGVVQPQHF. Looking up the rest from reference TRBV15 and TRBJ1-5 gives the full variable domain: DAMVIQNPRYQVTQFGKPVTLSCSQTLNHNVMYWYQQKSSQAPKLLFHYYDKDFNNEADTPDNFQSRRPNTSFCFLDIRSPGLGDTAMYLCATSRDTQGVVQPQHFGDGTRLSIL.